One TCR beta chain is described in this entry. The antigen remains undetermined. The V gene end was trimmed by 4 bases and the J gene end by 4 bases; junction bases not matched to a gene: 7. This CDR3 is built from 14 residues. From germline, CDR1 is SGHRS and CDR2 YFSETQ. Sequenced material consisted of expressed TCRB transcripts (all of the isolated RNA was reverse transcribed). An average of about 3.5 million reads was obtained for naive, central memory and regulatory T cell samples. Produced via immunoSEQ multiplex PCR; TCRdb's table is partial and in-frame only. Of under 900,000 clones listed, about 17% were seen once; the top ten hold 0.023%. This sample stems from a study of beta chain features in type 1 diabetes. General observations from the study: The naive, central memory and Treg TCRB repertoires looked more alike in patients than they did in healthy donors.

This TCR derives from a woman younger than 30 in good health. The source material was naive CD4+ T cells from blood. The chain is built from TRBV5-1 and TRBJ1-2; 7 nucleotides line up with TRBD1. CDR3 sequence reads: CASSTWDSSYGYTF. The CDR3 coding sequence is TGCGCCAGCAGCACCTGGGACAGTTCCTATGGCTACACCTTC.